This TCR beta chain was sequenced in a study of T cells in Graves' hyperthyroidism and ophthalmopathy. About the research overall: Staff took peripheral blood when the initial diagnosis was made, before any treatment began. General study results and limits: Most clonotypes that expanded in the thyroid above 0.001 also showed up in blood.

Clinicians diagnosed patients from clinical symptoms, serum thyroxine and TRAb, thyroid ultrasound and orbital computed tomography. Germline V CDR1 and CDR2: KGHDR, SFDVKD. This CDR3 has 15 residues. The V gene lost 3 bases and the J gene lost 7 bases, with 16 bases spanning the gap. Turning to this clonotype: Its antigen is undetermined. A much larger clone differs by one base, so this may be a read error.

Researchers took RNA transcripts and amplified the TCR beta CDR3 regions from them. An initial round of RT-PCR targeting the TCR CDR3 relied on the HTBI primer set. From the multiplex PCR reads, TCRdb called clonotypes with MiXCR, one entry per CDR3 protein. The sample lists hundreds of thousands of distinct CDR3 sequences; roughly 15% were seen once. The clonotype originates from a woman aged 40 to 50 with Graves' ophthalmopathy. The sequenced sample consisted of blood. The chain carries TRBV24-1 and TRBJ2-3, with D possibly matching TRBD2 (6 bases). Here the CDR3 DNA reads TGTGCCACCAGTGATCCCGGAGTAGCGGTCAATACGCAGTATTTT. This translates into CATSDPGVAVNTQYF.